This T cell receptor (beta chain) was retrieved from a study of blood T cells in healthy people across ages. For the second PCR, which ran for roughly 7 to 11 cycles, a sample-barcoded 5' primer and a J-beta primer mix were used. TCRdb re-called the 5' RACE reads through MiXCR, storing one row per CDR3 protein. The sample has 1 million or so distinct CDR3 sequences; approximately 25% are singletons. This CDR3 is built from 15 residues. The V gene lost 3 bases and the J gene lost 0 bases, with 9 bases spanning the gap. Germline V gene data show CDR1 as KGHDR and CDR2 as SFDVKD. This clonotype has more than one count but fewer than ten. The same specimen was also included in a second study, on T cells of mothers and their children. As reported in that work: The donors comprised roughly 6 children and their three healthy Caucasian mothers.

The chain joins TRBV24-1 to TRBJ2-3; no definite D call. The TCR was taken from a girl aged 2-10 years in good health. Material for sequencing was blood. CDR3 coding DNA: TGTGCCACCAGTGATAGGGAATACAGCACAGATACGCAGTATTTT. Protein: CATSDREYSTDTQYF.